This T cell receptor beta chain originates from a study of tumor-infiltrating lymphocytes in primary liver carcinoma. Study overall: The five patients, who were men and women, ranged in age from 30 to 69 years. General study findings and limits: Top-250-clone fractions were significantly higher in tumors than in blood (p = 0.039).

A constant-region primer served to make TCR beta cDNA from about 0.5 ug total RNA. Researchers made the TCR beta libraries by running three nested multiplex PCR rounds with slightly modified ARM-PCR. TRBV1-TRBV30 forward primers paired with a C-beta reverse primer were used in the first two PCR rounds, which ran approximately 10 cycles each. TCRdb reanalysed the multiplex PCR reads using MiXCR and keeps one entry per CDR3 protein. The profile shows 75,000 or so distinct CDR3 sequences, roughly 69% of them singletons. A word on this clonotype: Its antigen remains unidentified. One end of the junction fails to match germline, which may point to a read error.

DNA and RNA were both co-extracted from around 20-30 mg of bulk tissue that had not been sorted. The patients presented with primary liver carcinoma, which was managed through surgical resection. Over 80% of the cells were viable tumor cells in every tumor sample. The CDR3 is 12 residues long. The source is a man between 35 and 55 years old with primary liver carcinoma and hepatitis B virus infection. The sample consisted of liver tumor tissue from sampling region 4. Subset given: tumor region T4, right-lateral pole. The gene calls are TRBV12-3 or TRBV12-4 and TRBJ2-7; TRBD2 agrees at 7 bases. CDR3 sequence: CATSGLAYEQYF. CDR3 DNA: TGTGCCACCAGTGGACTAGCCTACGAGCAGTACTTC.